This TCR beta chain was captured in a study of shared clonotypes between healthy human individuals (dated by TCRdb to the early 2020s). Concerning the study at large: The cohort comprised a couple of women and a few men aged 18 to 49 years. For each donor, CD4 naive and CD4 memory were each run on three plates, CD8 naive on two plates, and CD8 memory on one plate. The study deeply sequenced blood TCR repertoires of five healthy adults to estimate repertoire size and the extent of clonotype sharing between individuals. To increase sequencing depth and limit assay-specific biases, TCR repertoire library preparation and sequencing were carried out by different laboratories using diverse techniques. Each donor's leukapheresis produced roughly between roughly 0.94 and 9.5 billion PBMCs. The investigation overall reported the following: Because the study included a small number of donors, the genetic and exposure-history diversity represented was limited. Compared with non-shared clonotypes, clonotypes shared by all four sorted-subset donors had higher generation probabilities. Pairwise subsampling indicated that sequencing depth was expected to affect the degree of clonotype sharing among donors. Sampling was restricted to blood, and TCR repertoires in tissues likely differ from the TCR repertoires found in blood. Estimated clonotype richness was generally larger for naive than for memory subsets. Rarefaction of sorted-subset datasets indicated incomplete sequencing despite the large sequencing depth. Sharing across several donors was observed for around 5% of naive CD4, 3% to 3.5% of naive CD8, 2.3% of memory CD4, and around 0.4% of memory CD8 clonotypes.

About this clone itself: No antigen is known for it. Per-base qualities were not stored, and no clone one base away is much larger.

Reading from cysteine to phenylalanine, the CDR3 counts 16 amino acids. The kept DNA is CDR3 alone, 48 bases in frame from the first base. CD8 naive samples consisted of CD45RO-negative cells that were positively selected for CCR7, yielding a CD45RA+CCR7+ population without TemRA cells. Donors were healthy HIV-negative adults with no recently reported acute infections or vaccinations. Every donor was a Caucasian adult residing in Nashville, Tennessee, USA. Blood was collected by leukapheresis, and PBMCs were isolated by Ficoll-Histopaque density gradient centrifugation and then cryopreserved in liquid nitrogen vapor phase. Purity and quantity of every magnetically sorted T cell population were checked by analytical flow cytometry. Genomic DNA was isolated from each sorted fraction and quantified by UV absorbance on a Nanodrop 2000c. Using the deep immunoSEQ assay, TCR CDR3 regions were amplified from genomic DNA by multiplex PCR. Extracted genomic DNA from each cell subset was distributed evenly across all wells of several immunoSEQ 96-well plates, and each plate was treated as a replicate. For sorted subsets, each replicate PCR was loaded with around 200 ng genomic DNA, equivalent to roughly 30,000 T cell genomes. The purified libraries were quantified using a Qubit 3.0 fluorometer, sized with a Bioanalyzer 2100, and then quantified again using the KAPA Library Quantification kit. Every immunoSEQ 96-well plate was sequenced on a separate single-read 150-cycle Illumina NextSeq 550 flow cell. Turning to the authors' computational methods: Because only junctional sequences without quality scores were contained in the immunoSEQ output, filtering matching that applied to full-length reads could not be performed. To assign V/J genes and CDR3, sequences were annotated against IMGT germline references using PyIR, a Python wrapper for IgBLAST v1.9. Reads were filtered out if the reads had weak V/J assignments (E-value above 1e-6), no CDR3, stop codons, out-of-frame junctions, or ambiguous translated residues. V3J clonotypes were defined by identical inferred V gene, J gene, and CDR3 amino acid sequence. Percentage overlap between repertoires was computed as shared unique clonotypes divided by the size of the smaller repertoire. Repertoire richness was assessed with RTK rarefaction, the Chao1 estimator, and Recon v2.1 estimates of unobserved clonotypes. Generation probabilities were computed with OLGA for all TCRbeta clonotypes obtained by the gDNA method from several donors. Here the immuneACCESS table is served through TCRdb, limited to in-frame sequences with V and J called. Missing clones are a known gap in these copies; in checked studies unresolved V genes cover under half, and the rest lacks a known reason. V and J calls and clone size are copied from that table; D and trimming were computed from the DNA. This sample has hundreds of thousands of clones in its table, and roughly 98% of those were observed once. The ten largest clones add up to 0.3% of the sample.

Source material: naive CD8+ T cells sorted from blood. This sample's cell subset or site label indicates: CD45RA+CCR7+. The clonotype was recovered from a man aged 25-45 years in good health. The V and J genes are TRBV21-1 and TRBJ1-3. TRBV21-1 is termed a pseudogene. CDR3 protein: CASSKAGAESGNTIYF. The sequence in DNA is TGTGCCAGCAGCAAAGCTGGAGCGGAATCTGGAAACACCATATATTTT.